One and the same sample provided the 4 T cell receptor beta chains below, sequenced in a study of shared clonotypes between healthy human individuals. Selected positively for CCR7 and CD45RO-negative, naive CD8 cells excluded terminally differentiated effector memory CD45RA+ cells. TCRdb's copy holds only in-frame clones and misses some; the assay was immunoSEQ multiplex PCR. The table has a few hundred thousand clones, about 95% seen once. The sample comprised naive CD8+ T cells sorted from blood. Receptor source: a woman aged 25 to 39 in good health.

The J gene is TRBJ2-5, the V gene TRBV10-3; possible D gene TRBD2, 6 bases. Deletions cut 6 bases from V and 7 bases from J, with 12 bases between. CDR1 and CDR2 from the germline V gene are ENHRY and SYGVKD. The CDR3 extends over 12 amino acids. The DNA for the CDR3 is TGTGCCATCAGCCCGGACGGGGGGACCCAGTACTTC. Amino acids: CAISPDGGTQYF.

The chain uses TRBV7-4 and TRBJ2-3; 13 bases match TRBD2. The germline gives CDR1 SGHVT, CDR2 SQSDAQ. Trimming cost V 1 base and J 3 bases; bases outside gene matches: 10. This CDR3 has 19 amino acids. The CDR3 bases are TGTGCCAGCAGCTTAGGGTTGACTAGCGGGAGGAAGTCGACAGATACGCAGTATTTT. Its translation: CASSLGLTSGRKSTDTQYF.

V is TRBV18 and J is TRBJ1-4, with D uncertain. CDR3 length: 13 amino acids. Trimming left V 6 bases short and J 0 bases short, with 5 bases between. Germline V gives CDR1 KGHSH, CDR2 LQKENI. The CDR3 DNA sequence: TGTGCCAGCTCTGATGCAACTAATGAAAAACTGTTTTTT. As protein: CASSDATNEKLFF.

The CDR3 DNA is TGTGCCAGCAGTGAAGCGGGGACTAGCGGGAGCTTTGACGATGAGCAGTTCTTC. Its translation is CASSEAGTSGSFDDEQFF. The chain carries TRBV2 and TRBJ2-1, with 14 bases fitting TRBD2. Per the germline V gene, CDR1 is SNHLY and CDR2 is FYNNEI. This CDR3 comprises 18 residues. J lost 8 bases, V lost 0 bases, and 9 bases had no gene match.